This T cell receptor beta chain was captured by sequencing in a study of shared T cell receptors in the human thymus. The CDR3 runs 14 residues. V lost 10 bases and J lost 2, with 18 bases in between. CDR1 MDHEN and CDR2 SYDVKM come from the germline V gene. Profiling relied on immunoSEQ multiplex PCR, and the TCRdb table lists in-frame clones only, not all of them. The sample contains hundreds of thousands of clones, more than 70% of which appear only once. The same specimen was also included in a second study, on human thymus T cells. This second report adds: Donors were healthy Finnish babies undergoing corrective operations for congenital heart defects. Thymic material originated from resections removed in the course of corrective heart surgery. An apparent bias in V and J gene usage was seen in thymic and blood repertoires.

Input material: thymocytes. The rearrangement links TRBV28 to TRBJ2-7; D might be TRBD1 (5 bases). This clonotype was obtained from a boy younger than two with a congenital heart defect. For the CDR3, the DNA is TGTGCCATCCCAGGTACAGGAGTTACCTACGAGCAGTACTTC. This encodes CAIPGTGVTYEQYF.